This TCR beta chain was found in a study of T cells in Graves' hyperthyroidism and ophthalmopathy. Graves' hyperthyroidism without ophthalmopathy progression within 18 months was termed stable. TCR beta CDR3 regions were amplified from RNA transcripts. The TCR CDR3 was amplified in a first-round RT-PCR using the HTBI primer set. TCRdb analysed the multiplex PCR reads with MiXCR anew, one entry per CDR3 protein. The sample has roughly 740,000 distinct CDR3 sequences; less than 20% are singletons. CDR3 length equals 14 residues. V lost 4 bases, J lost 7 bases, and 14 bases lay in between. This clonotype was observed many times.

The rearrangement links TRBV12-3 or TRBV12-4 to TRBJ1-5; D perhaps matches TRBD1 (5 bases). This clonotype was sampled from a man between 18 and 35 years old with Graves' hyperthyroidism. Sequenced input: blood. In DNA form, the CDR3 reads TGTGCCAGCAGTTCATGGGACGGTAGCCAGCCCCAGCATTTT. Translating gives CASSSWDGSQPQHF.